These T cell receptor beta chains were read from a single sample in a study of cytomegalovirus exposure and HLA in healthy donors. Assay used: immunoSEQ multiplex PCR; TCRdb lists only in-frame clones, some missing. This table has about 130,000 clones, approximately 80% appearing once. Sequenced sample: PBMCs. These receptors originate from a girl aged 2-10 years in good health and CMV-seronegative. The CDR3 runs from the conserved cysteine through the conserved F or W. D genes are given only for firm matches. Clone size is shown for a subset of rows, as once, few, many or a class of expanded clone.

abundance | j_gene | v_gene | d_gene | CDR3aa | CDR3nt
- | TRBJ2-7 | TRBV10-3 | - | CAISPGTHGEQYF | TGTGCCATCAGCCCCGGGACTCATGGTGAGCAGTACTTC
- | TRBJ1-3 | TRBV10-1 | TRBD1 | CASSPGPGQRTSSGNTIYF | TGCGCCAGCAGCCCAGGACCGGGACAGCGAACTAGCTCTGGAAACACCATATATTTT
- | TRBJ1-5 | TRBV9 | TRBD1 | CASSATGGEGQPQHF | TGTGCCAGCAGCGCCACAGGGGGGGAGGGTCAGCCCCAGCATTTT
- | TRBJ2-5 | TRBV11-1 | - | CASSFGIQETQYF | TGTGCCAGCAGCTTCGGGATCCAAGAGACCCAGTACTTC
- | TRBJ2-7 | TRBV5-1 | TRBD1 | CASSLGQGAYEQYF | TGCGCCAGCAGCTTGGGGCAGGGGGCCTACGAGCAGTACTTC
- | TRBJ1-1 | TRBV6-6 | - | CASTYPGGYSSEAFF | TGTGCCAGCACCTACCCGGGCGGGTATTCGTCTGAAGCTTTCTTT
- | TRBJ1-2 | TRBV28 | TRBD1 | CASSSLGQGYGYTF | TGTGCCAGCAGTTCCCTCGGACAGGGCTATGGCTACACCTTC
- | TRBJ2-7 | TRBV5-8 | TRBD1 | CASSLVQGAYEQYF | TGTGCCAGCAGCTTGGTGCAGGGGGCCTACGAGCAGTACTTC
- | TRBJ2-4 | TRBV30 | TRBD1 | CAWSLSGGSLGAKNIQYF | TGTGCCTGGAGTCTCTCAGGGGGCAGTTTAGGGGCCAAAAACATTCAGTACTTC
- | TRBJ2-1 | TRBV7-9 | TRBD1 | CASSQTGDNEQFF | TGTGCCAGCAGTCAAACAGGGGACAATGAGCAGTTCTTC
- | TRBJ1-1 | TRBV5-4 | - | CASSRSWGGPEAFF | TGTGCCAGCAGCCGGTCCTGGGGGGGACCTGAAGCTTTCTTT
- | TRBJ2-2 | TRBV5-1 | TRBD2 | CASSLVVAGARNTGELFF | TGCGCCAGCAGCTTGGTGGTAGCGGGGGCCAGGAACACCGGGGAGCTGTTTTTT
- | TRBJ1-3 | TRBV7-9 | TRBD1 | CAIPTGGFSGNTIYF | TGTGCCATACCTACAGGGGGCTTCTCTGGAAACACCATATATTTT
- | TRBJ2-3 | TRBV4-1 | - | CASSQAGGTDTQYF | TGCGCCAGCAGCCAGGCAGGGGGCACAGATACGCAGTATTTT
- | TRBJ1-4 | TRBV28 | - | CASSLPSGVNEKLFF | TGTGCCAGCAGTTTACCCTCCGGGGTTAATGAAAAACTGTTTTTT
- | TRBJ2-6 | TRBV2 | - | CASKNTASGANVLTF | TGTGCCAGCAAGAACACAGCCTCTGGGGCCAACGTCCTGACTTTC
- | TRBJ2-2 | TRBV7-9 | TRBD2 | CASSSGGLVFTGELFF | TGTGCCAGCAGCTCGGGGGGACTAGTGTTCACCGGGGAGCTGTTTTTT
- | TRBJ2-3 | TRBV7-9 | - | CASSRLTRGTSTDTQYF | TGTGCCAGCAGCAGACTTACCAGGGGGACTAGCACAGATACGCAGTATTTT
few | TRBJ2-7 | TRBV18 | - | CASSPSDRTTYEQYF | TGTGCCAGCTCACCCTCGGACAGGACTACCTACGAGCAGTACTTC
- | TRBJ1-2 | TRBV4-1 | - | CASSQVEVRDYGYTF | TGCGCCAGCAGCCAAGTAGAGGTGCGAGACTATGGCTACACCTTC
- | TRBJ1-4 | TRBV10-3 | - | CAISQGRINEKLFF | TGTGCCATCAGTCAGGGGCGGATTAATGAAAAACTGTTTTTT
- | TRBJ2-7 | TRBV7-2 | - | CASSYTAGPREQYF | TGTGCCAGCAGTTACACGGCAGGGCCGCGGGAGCAGTACTTC
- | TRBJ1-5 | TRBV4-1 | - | CASSHPDRSNQPQHF | TGCGCCAGCAGCCACCCCGACAGATCCAATCAGCCCCAGCATTTT
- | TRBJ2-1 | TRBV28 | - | CASTNLAGMGGEQFF | TGTGCCAGCACGAACCTGGCCGGGATGGGGGGTGAGCAGTTCTTC
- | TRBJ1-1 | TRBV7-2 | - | CASSFDRGSVGTEAFF | TGTGCCAGCAGCTTCGACCGAGGCAGTGTCGGCACTGAAGCTTTCTTT
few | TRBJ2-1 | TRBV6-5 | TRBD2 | CASSYLGGDNEQFF | TGTGCCAGCAGTTACTTGGGGGGGGACAATGAGCAGTTCTTC
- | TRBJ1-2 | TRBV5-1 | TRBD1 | CASSLVGQGASGYTF | TGCGCCAGCAGCTTGGTAGGGCAGGGGGCCTCTGGCTACACCTTC
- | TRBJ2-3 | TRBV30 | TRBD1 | CAWSVSWDRVAAGTDTQYF | TGTGCCTGGAGTGTATCGTGGGACAGGGTAGCGGCGGGCACAGATACGCAGTATTTT
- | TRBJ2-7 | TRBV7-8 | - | CASSLDIILGAGYEQYF | TGTGCCAGCAGCTTAGATATCATTTTGGGGGCGGGCTACGAGCAGTACTTC